This T cell receptor (beta chain) was recovered during a study of T cell repertoires in cytomegalovirus infection. The CDR3 extends over 14 amino acids. Trimming shortened V by 4 bases and J by 2 bases, and 13 bases separated the two germline ends. Looked up from germline, CDR1 is SGHDT and CDR2 is YYEEEE. TCRdb re-analysed the reads in MiXCR, keeping a single row per CDR3 protein. Seen here are some 310,000 distinct CDR3 sequences, 20% to 25% observed once, and the top ten hold 10% to 15%. There are a few counts of this clonotype. Its antigen is as yet unknown. V and J are TRBV5-6 and TRBJ2-7; tentatively, D is TRBD1 (5 bases). This sample comprised cultured PBMCs, obtained from culture after CMV antigen stimulation. The receptor's source is a human donor in good health (CMV status not recorded). Some clones in this sample may be carry-over from other donors' samples. CDR3 DNA: TGTGCCAGCAGCCACCGGACATCCACCTACGAGCAGTACTTC. This sequence encodes CASSHRTSTYEQYF.